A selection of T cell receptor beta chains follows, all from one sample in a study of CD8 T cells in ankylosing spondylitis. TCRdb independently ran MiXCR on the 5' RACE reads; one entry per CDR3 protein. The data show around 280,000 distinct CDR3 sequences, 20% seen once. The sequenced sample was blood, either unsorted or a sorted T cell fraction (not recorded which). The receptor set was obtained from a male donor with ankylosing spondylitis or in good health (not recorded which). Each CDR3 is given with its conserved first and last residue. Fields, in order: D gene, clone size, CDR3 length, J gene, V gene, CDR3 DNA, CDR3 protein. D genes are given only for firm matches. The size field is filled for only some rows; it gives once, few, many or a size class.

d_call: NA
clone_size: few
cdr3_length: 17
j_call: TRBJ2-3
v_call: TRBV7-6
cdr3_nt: TGTGCCAGCAGCTTAACGGGGGAAACAGGGCTTTTGGATACGCAGTATTTT
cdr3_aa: CASSLTGETGLLDTQYF

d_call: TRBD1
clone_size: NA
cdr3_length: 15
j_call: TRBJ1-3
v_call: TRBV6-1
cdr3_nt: TGTGCCAGCAGCCAACCAGGGGGCCCTGGAAACACCATATATTTT
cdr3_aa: CASSQPGGPGNTIYF

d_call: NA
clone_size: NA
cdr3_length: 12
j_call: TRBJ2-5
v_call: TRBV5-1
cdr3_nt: TGCGCCAGCAGCCCCAGCGAAGAGACCCAGTACTTC
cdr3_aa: CASSPSEETQYF

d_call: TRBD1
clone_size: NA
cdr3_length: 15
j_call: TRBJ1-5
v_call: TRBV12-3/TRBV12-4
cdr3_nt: TGTGCCAGCAGCCGAGGGACAGCCGGCAATCAGCCCCAGCATTTT
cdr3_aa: CASSRGTAGNQPQHF

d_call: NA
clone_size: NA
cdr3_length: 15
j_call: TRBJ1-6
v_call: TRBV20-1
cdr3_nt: TGCAGTGCTAGCCCGGGCGGGGAGAGTAATTCACCCCTCCACTTT
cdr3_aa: CSASPGGESNSPLHF

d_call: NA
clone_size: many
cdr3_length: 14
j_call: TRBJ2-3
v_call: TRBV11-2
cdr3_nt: TGTGCCAGCAGCTTCAGTGGGCCCACAGATACGCAGTATTTT
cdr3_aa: CASSFSGPTDTQYF

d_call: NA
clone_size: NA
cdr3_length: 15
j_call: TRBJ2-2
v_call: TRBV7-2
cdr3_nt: TGTGCCAGCAGCTTTTCTCTAGGGGGGGTCGGGGAGCTGTTTTTT
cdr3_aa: CASSFSLGGVGELFF

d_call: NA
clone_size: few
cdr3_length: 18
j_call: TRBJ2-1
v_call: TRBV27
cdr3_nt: TGTGCCAGCAGCCCCTTAGGGATGAGGGATGTCCCCTACAATGAGCAGTTCTTC
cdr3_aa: CASSPLGMRDVPYNEQFF

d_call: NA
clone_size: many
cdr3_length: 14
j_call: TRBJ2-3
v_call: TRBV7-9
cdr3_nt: TGTGCCAGCAGCCACGGGGACAGCACAGATACGCAGTATTTT
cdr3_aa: CASSHGDSTDTQYF

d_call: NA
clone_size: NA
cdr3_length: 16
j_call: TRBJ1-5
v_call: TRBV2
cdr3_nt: TGTGCCAGCAGAGAAAGGATTGAAGGTAGCAATCAGCCCCAGCATTTT
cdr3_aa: CASRERIEGSNQPQHF

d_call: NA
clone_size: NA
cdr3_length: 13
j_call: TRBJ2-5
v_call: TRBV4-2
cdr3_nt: TGTGCCAGCAGCCAAGTGGCCTCGGAGACCCAGTACTTC
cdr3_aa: CASSQVASETQYF

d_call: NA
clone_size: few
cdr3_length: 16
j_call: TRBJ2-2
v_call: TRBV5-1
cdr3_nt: TGCGCCAGCAGCTTTGGGGACCCCTGGGGAACCGGGGAGCTGTTTTTT
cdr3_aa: CASSFGDPWGTGELFF

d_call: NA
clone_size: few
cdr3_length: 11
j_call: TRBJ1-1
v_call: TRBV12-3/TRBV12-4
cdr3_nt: TGTGCCAGCAGTGACAGGATTGAAGCTTTCTTT
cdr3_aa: CASSDRIEAFF

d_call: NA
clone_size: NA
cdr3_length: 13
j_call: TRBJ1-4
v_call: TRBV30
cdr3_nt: TGTGCCAAGAGCCGGGACCACGGGGAAAAACTGTTTTTT
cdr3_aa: CAKSRDHGEKLFF

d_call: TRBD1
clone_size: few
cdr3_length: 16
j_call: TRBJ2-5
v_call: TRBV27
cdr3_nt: TGTGCCAGCATCACTACAGGGGATCTCTTCCAAGAGACCCAGTACTTC
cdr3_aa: CASITTGDLFQETQYF

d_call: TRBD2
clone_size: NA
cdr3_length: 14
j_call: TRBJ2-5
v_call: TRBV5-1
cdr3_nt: TGCGCCAGCAGCACTAGCGGGGGTTTGGAGACCCAGTACTTC
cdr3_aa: CASSTSGGLETQYF

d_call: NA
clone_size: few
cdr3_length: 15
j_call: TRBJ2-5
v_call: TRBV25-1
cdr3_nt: TGTGCCAGCACCGAATCGGGCAGGCTTTGGGAGACCCAGTACTTC
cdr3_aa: CASTESGRLWETQYF

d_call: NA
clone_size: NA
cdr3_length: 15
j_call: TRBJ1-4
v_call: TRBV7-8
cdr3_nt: TGTGCCAGCAGCTCAAGCGTCGGGACTAATGAAAAACTGTTTTTT
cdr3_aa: CASSSSVGTNEKLFF

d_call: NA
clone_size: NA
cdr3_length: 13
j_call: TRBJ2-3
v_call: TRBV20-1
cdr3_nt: TGCAGTGGGAGGACAGATAGCACAGATACGCAGTATTTT
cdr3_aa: CSGRTDSTDTQYF

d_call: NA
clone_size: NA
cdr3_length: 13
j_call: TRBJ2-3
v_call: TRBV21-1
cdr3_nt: TGTGCCAGCAGCAAAGGAAGCACAGATACGCAGTATTTT
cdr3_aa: CASSKGSTDTQYF

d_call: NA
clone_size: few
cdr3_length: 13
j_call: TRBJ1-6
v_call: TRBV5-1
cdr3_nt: TGCGCCAGCGGTCCGGCTGCAGGTTCACCCCTCCACTTT
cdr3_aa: CASGPAAGSPLHF

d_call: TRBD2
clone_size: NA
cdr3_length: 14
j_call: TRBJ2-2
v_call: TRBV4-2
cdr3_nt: TGTGCCAGCAGCTCAGGGACTAGCCCCGGGGAGCTGTTTTTT
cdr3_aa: CASSSGTSPGELFF

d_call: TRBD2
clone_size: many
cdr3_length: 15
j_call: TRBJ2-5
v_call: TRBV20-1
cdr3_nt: TGCAGTGCTCCGGTAGGGACTAGCGGACAAGAGACCCAGTACTTC
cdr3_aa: CSAPVGTSGQETQYF

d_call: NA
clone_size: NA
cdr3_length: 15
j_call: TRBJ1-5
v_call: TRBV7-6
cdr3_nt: TGTGCCAGCAGCCCCGGACGGGGCTGGAATCAGCCCCAGCATTTT
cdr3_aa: CASSPGRGWNQPQHF

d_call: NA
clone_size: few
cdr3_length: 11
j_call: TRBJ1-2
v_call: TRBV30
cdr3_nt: TGTGCCCACACTGTGAGCTATGGCTACACCTTC
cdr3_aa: CAHTVSYGYTF

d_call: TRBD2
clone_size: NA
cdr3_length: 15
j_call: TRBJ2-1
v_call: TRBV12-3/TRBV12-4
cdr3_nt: TGTGCCAGCAGTGGGGGGGAGGCTAGCGGTAATGAGCAGTTCTTC
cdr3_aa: CASSGGEASGNEQFF

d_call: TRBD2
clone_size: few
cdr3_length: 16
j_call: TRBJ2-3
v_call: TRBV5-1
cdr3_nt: TGCGCCAGCAGATCTACCGGGACTAGCCTCACAGATACGCAGTATTTT
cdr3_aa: CASRSTGTSLTDTQYF

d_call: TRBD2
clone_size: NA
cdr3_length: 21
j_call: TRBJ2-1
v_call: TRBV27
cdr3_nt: TGTGCCAGCAGTTTACTCCTGGGGACTAGCGGGAGGGCCCGATATTACAATGAGCAGTTCTTC
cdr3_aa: CASSLLLGTSGRARYYNEQFF

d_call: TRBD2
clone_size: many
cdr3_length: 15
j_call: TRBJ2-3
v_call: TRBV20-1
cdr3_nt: TGCAGTGCTACCAGAATAGCGGGAGTCACAGATACGCAGTATTTT
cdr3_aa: CSATRIAGVTDTQYF

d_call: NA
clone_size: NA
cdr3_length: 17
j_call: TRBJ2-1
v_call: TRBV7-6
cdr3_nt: TGTGCCAGCAGCTTAGCGGGGCGGGGAAGCTCCTACAATGAGCAGTTCTTC
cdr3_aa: CASSLAGRGSSYNEQFF

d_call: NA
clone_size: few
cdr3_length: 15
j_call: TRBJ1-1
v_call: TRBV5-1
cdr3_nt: TGCGCCAGCAGCTTGGAGACTTTGGGAGGCACTGAAGCTTTCTTT
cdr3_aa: CASSLETLGGTEAFF

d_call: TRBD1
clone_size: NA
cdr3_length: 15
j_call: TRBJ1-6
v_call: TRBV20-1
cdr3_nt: TGCAGTGCAAAACCGGGACAGAGTAAAAATTCACCCCTCCACTTT
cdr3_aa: CSAKPGQSKNSPLHF

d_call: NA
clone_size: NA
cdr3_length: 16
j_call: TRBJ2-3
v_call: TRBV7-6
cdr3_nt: TGTGCCAGCAGCTTAGCGCACGGTCAAGGAACAGATACGCAGTATTTT
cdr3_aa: CASSLAHGQGTDTQYF

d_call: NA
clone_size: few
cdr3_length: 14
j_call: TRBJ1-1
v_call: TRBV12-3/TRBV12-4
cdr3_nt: TGTGCCAGCAGGGTAGGGGGTTTTAGCACTGAAGCTTTCTTT
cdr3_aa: CASRVGGFSTEAFF

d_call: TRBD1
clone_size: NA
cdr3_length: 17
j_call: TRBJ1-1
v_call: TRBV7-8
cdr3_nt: TGTGCCAGCAGCTTATACGGGACAGGGGGCCAGAACACTGAAGCTTTCTTT
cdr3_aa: CASSLYGTGGQNTEAFF

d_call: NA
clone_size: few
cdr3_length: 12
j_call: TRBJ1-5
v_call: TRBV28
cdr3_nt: TGTGCCAGCACCCAATGGCCCCAGCCCCAGCATTTT
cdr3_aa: CASTQWPQPQHF

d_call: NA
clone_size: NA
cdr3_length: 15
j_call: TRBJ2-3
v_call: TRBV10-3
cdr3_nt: TGTGCCATCAGTACCGGGGGAAAGGCCGCAGATACGCAGTATTTT
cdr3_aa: CAISTGGKAADTQYF

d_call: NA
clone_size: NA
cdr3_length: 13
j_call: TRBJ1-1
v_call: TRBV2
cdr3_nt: TGTGCCAGCAGATACTCACGGAACACTGAAGCTTTCTTT
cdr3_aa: CASRYSRNTEAFF

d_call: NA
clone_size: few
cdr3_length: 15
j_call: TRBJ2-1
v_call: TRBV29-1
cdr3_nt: TGCAGGACGGGACGGCGGCGAGGTTCCTACAATGAGCAGTTCTTC
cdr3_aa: CRTGRRRGSYNEQFF

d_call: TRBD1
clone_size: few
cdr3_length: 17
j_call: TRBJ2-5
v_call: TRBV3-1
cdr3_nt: TGTGCCAGCAGCCAATCTTCAGACAGGGCCTGGGACGAGACCCAGTACTTC
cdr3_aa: CASSQSSDRAWDETQYF

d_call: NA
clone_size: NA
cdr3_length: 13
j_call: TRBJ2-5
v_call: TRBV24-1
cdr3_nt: TGTGCCAGCAGCGGTAGCCACCAAGAGACCCAGTACTTC
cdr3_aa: CASSGSHQETQYF

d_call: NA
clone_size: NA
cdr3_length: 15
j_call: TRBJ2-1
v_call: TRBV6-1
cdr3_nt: TGTGCCAGCAACCTGCGGAGGGGGGGGACCCATGAGCAGTTCTTC
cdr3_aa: CASNLRRGGTHEQFF

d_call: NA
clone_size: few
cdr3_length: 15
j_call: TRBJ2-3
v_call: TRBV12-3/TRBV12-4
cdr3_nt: TGTGCCAGCAGGCCAGAAGATCGTAGCACAGATACGCAGTATTTT
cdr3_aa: CASRPEDRSTDTQYF

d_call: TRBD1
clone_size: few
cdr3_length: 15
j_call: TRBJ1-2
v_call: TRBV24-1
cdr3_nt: TGTGCCACCAGTGACCCCGGACAGGGGGATTATGGCTACACCTTC
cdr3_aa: CATSDPGQGDYGYTF

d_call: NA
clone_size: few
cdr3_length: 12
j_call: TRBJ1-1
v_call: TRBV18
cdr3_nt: TGTGCCAGCTCACCACCAGGGGATGAAGCTTTCTTT
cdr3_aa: CASSPPGDEAFF